This T cell receptor beta chain was captured by sequencing in a study of T cell responses to AZD1222 COVID-19 vaccine. Germline CDR1 SEHNR, CDR2 FQNEAQ (reference sequence). There are 13 residues in the CDR3. V was cut by 3 bases and J by 4 bases, with 9 bases left in between. Here immunoSEQ multiplex PCR was the method, and the copy in TCRdb shows in-frame clones only, minus some. Of about 160,000 clones detected, roughly 94% appear once; the ten largest clones hold about 4.6%. This specimen consisted of peripheral blood, obtained 28 days after the second AZD1222 dose. The source is an adult who received the AZD1222 COVID-19 vaccine. The chain has TRBV7-9 and TRBJ1-2; D not resolved. The CDR3 nucleotides are TGTGCCAGCAGCTTTGGAACACTCTATGGCTACACCTTC. The encoded protein is CASSFGTLYGYTF.